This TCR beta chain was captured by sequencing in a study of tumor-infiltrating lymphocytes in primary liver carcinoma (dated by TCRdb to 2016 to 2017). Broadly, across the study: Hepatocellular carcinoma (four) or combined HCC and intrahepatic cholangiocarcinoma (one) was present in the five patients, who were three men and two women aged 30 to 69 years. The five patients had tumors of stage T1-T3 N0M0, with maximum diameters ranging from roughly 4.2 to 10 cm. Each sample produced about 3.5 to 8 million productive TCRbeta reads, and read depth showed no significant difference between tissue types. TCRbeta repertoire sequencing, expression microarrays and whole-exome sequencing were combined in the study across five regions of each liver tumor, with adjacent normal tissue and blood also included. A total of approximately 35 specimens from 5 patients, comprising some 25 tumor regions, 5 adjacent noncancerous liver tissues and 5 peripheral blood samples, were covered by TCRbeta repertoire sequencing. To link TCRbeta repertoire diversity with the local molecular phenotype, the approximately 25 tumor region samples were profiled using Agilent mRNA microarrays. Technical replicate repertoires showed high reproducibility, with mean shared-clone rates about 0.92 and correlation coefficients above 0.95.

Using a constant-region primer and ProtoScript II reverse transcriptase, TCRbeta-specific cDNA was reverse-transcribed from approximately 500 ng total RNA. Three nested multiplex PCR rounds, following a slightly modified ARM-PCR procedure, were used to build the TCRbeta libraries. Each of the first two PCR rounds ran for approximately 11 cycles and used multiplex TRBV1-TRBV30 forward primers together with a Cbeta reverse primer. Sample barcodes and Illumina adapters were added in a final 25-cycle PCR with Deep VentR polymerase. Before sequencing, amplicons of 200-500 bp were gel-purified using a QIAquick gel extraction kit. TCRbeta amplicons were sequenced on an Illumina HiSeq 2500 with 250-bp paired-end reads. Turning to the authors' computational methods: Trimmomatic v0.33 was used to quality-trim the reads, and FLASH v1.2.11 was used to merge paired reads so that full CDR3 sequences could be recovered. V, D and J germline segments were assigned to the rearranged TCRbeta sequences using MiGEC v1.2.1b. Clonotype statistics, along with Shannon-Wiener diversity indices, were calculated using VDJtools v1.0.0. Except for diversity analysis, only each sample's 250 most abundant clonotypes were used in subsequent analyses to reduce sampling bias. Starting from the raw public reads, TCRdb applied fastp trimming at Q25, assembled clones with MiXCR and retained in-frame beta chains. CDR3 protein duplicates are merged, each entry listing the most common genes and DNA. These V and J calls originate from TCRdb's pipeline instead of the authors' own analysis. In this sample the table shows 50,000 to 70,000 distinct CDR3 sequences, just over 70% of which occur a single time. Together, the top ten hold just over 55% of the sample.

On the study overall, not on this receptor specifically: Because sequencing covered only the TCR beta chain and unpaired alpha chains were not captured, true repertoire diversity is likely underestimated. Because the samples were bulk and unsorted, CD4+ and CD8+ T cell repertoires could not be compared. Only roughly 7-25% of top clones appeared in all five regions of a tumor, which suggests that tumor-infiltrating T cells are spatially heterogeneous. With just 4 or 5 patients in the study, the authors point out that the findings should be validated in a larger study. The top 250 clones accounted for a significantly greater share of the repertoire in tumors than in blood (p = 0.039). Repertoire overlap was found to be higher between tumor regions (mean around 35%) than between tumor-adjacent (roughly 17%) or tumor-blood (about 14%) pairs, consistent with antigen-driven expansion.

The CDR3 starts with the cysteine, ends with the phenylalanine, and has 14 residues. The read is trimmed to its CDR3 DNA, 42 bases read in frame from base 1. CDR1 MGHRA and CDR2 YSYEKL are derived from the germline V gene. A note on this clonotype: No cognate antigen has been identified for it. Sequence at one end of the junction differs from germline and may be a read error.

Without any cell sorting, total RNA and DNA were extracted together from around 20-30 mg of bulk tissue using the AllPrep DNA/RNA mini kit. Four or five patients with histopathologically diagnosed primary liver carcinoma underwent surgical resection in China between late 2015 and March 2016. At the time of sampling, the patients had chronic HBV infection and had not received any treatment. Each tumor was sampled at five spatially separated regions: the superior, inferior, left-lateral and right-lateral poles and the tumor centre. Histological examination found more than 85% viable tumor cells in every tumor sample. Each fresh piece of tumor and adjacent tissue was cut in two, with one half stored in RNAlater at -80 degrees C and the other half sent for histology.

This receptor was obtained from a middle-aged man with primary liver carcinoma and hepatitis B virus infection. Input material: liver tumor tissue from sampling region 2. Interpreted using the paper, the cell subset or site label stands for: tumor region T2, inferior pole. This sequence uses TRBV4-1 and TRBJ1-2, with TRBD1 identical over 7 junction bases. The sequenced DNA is TGCGCCAGCAGCCAAGAGGACAGGATCTATGGCTACACTTTC. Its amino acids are CASSQEDRIYGYTF.